This entry lists 26 T cell receptor beta chains sequenced from one sample in a study of blood T cell repertoires in COVID-19. TCRdb's copy holds only in-frame clones and misses some; the assay was immunoSEQ multiplex PCR. The data contain about 210,000 clones, about 91% of them seen just once; the ten biggest clones take up 1% to 1.5%. Material for sequencing was peripheral blood. The source is a man younger than 40 with acute or convalescent COVID-19.

This clone was observed a few times. This chain links TRBV10-2 with TRBJ2-7, with 8 bases fitting TRBD2. J lost 0 bases, V lost 10 bases, and 2 bases had no gene match. CDR1 is WSHSY, CDR2 SAAADI, per germline. The CDR3 has 12 amino acids. CDR3 in amino acids: CATSGGSYEQYF. CDR3 nucleotides: TGCGCCACCAGCGGGGGCTCCTACGAGCAGTACTTC.

The chain combines TRBV28 with TRBJ2-7; 7 bases are a match to TRBD1. Germline CDR1 MDHEN, CDR2 SYDVKM. This CDR3 is built from 14 residues. The junction had 7 bases not matched to a gene; V was cut back by 6 bases and J by 2 bases. The CDR3 DNA follows: TGTGCCAGCAGGAGACAGGGAAACCCCTACGAGCAGTACTTC. It translates to CASRRQGNPYEQYF. Complete variable domain (other parts from reference TRBV28 and TRBJ2-7): DVKVTQSSRYLVKRTGEKVFLECVQDMDHENMFWYRQDPGLGLRLIYFSYDVKMKEKGDIPEGYSVSREKKERFSLILESASTNQTSMYLCASRRQGNPYEQYFGPGTRLTVT.

The chain links TRBV19 to TRBJ2-1; 10 bases fit TRBD1. Germline CDR1 and CDR2: LNHDA and SQIVND (reference sequence). V trimming: 6 bases; J trimming: 4 bases; junction bases outside the gene matches: 6. The CDR3 spans 15 residues. CDR3 in amino acids: CASSRTGGIYNEQFF. As DNA, the CDR3 is TGTGCCAGTAGCCGGACAGGGGGAATTTACAATGAGCAGTTCTTC. The variable domain in full, with the rest retrieved from reference TRBV19 and TRBJ2-1, is DGGITQSPKYLFRKEGQNVTLSCEQNLNHDAMYWYRQDPGQGLRLIYYSQIVNDFQKGDIAEGYSVSREKKESFPLTVTSAQKNPTAFYLCASSRTGGIYNEQFFGPGTRLTVL.

The J gene is TRBJ2-7, the V gene TRBV30, with 9 bases matching TRBD2. The CDR3 extends over 15 amino acids. Per germline, CDR1 GTSNPN and CDR2 SVGIG (reference sequence). V was pared by 3 bases and J by 4 bases, with 10 bases of the junction left unmatched. In DNA, the CDR3 is TGTGCCTGGAGCCCCGCGGGCGGGAGGGCTTACGAGCAGTACTTC. It specifies CAWSPAGGRAYEQYF. Drawing the rest from reference TRBV30 and TRBJ2-7, the complete variable domain is SQTIHQWPATLVQPVGSPLSLECTVEGTSNPNLYWYRQAAGRGLQLLFYSVGIGQISSEVPQNLSASRPQDRQFILSSKKLLLSDSGFYLCAWSPAGGRAYEQYFGPGTRLTVT.

The chain has TRBV6-5 and TRBJ1-2, with D possibly TRBD1 on 5 matching bases. The CDR3 consists of 14 residues. V was cut by 4 bases and J by 9 bases, with 18 bases left in between. Germline CDR1 and CDR2: MNHEY and SVGAGI. The CDR3 is CASSWGRAPVRYTF. In DNA form, the CDR3 reads TGTGCCAGCAGTTGGGGCAGGGCCCCCGTTCGCTACACCTTC.

Details on this clone: Other DNA sequences from this sample encode an identical CDR3 as well. The J gene is TRBJ2-1, the V gene TRBV24-1; D gene uncertain. This CDR3 spans 16 amino acids. V was cut by 1 base and J by 1 base, with 10 bases left in between. The germline CDR1 and CDR2 sequences are KGHDR and SFDVKD. CDR3 nucleotide sequence: TGTGCCACCAGTGATTTAAAAGCTGGTTCCTACAATGAGCAGTTCTTC. This encodes CATSDLKAGSYNEQFF.

In this sample, this clone turned up a few times. The chain employs TRBV3-1 (or the pseudogene TRBV3-2) and TRBJ1-3; D is ambiguous. The V and J ends lost 4 bases and 3 bases respectively, with 16 bases between them. CDR3 length: 16 amino acids. CDR1 and CDR2 from the germline V gene are LGHDT and YNNKEL (reference sequence). This chain's CDR3 is CASSRLSPAGGNTIYF. The CDR3, as DNA: TGTGCCAGCAGCCGGCTTAGTCCCGCGGGTGGAAACACCATATATTTT.

J is TRBJ1-2 and V is TRBV5-4; D uncertain. This CDR3 has 14 amino acids. CDR1 and CDR2 from the germline V gene are SGHNT and YYREEE (reference sequence). V lost 0 bases and J 0 bases, leaving 6 bases between the germline ends. CDR3 in amino acids: CASSLGQPNYGYTF. In DNA, the CDR3 is TGTGCCAGCAGCTTGGGACAACCTAACTATGGCTACACCTTC.

This chain uses TRBV2 with TRBJ2-1; a possible D gene is TRBD1 (7 bases). CDR3 length: 16 amino acids. The V end was cut by 2 bases, the J end by 4 bases, with 15 bases between. Germline V gives CDR1 SNHLY, CDR2 FYNNEI. CDR3 amino acids: CASSEFGGQPYNEQFF. The CDR3 DNA reads TGTGCCAGCAGTGAATTCGGGGGACAGCCTTACAATGAGCAGTTCTTC.

This chain connects TRBV11-2 to TRBJ2-5, with 10 bases matching TRBD1. The CDR3 loop spans 16 amino acids. Germline CDR1 SGHAT, CDR2 FQNNGV. J gave up 2 bases and V 4 bases, and 7 bases lay outside the gene matches. The CDR3 protein is CASSSGTGVVQETQYF. CDR3 sequence (DNA): TGTGCCAGCAGCTCCGGGACAGGGGTAGTGCAAGAGACCCAGTACTTC.

This chain joins TRBV11-2 and TRBJ2-7; 11 bases line up with TRBD2. The germline V gene encodes CDR1 SGHAT and CDR2 FQNNGV. The CDR3 is 18 residues long. V was clipped by 4 bases and J by 0 bases; unmatched bases: 11. CDR3 sequence reads: CASSSMTSGAASSYEQYF. The CDR3 region has the DNA TGTGCCAGCAGCTCAATGACTAGCGGGGCGGCGAGCTCCTACGAGCAGTACTTC.

This chain connects TRBV10-3 to TRBJ1-5, with D maybe TRBD1 (5 bases). V was shortened by 6 bases and J by 7 bases, with 22 bases between the two germline ends. The germline gives CDR1 ENHRY, CDR2 SYGVKD. This CDR3 spans 16 amino acids. The CDR3 sequence: CAISGRGGELGQPQHF. The CDR3 DNA sequence: TGTGCCATCAGCGGCCGGGGCGGGGAATTGGGCCAGCCCCAGCATTTT.

The chain carries TRBV29-1 and TRBJ2-7; 8 bases align to TRBD2. CDR3 length: 12 residues. V lost 3 bases to trimming and J lost 4 bases; unmatched junction nucleotides: 2. Per germline, CDR1 SQVTM and CDR2 ANQGSEA. CDR3 protein: CSVDGGGYEQYF. CDR3 sequence (DNA): TGCAGCGTTGATGGCGGGGGGTACGAGCAGTACTTC.

The rearrangement joins TRBV7-9 to TRBJ1-2; D gene uncertain. CDR3 size: 8 residues. From germline, CDR1 is SEHNR and CDR2 FQNEAQ (reference sequence). For the CDR3, the DNA is TGTGCGGGAGGAGGCTACACCTTC. It encodes CAGGGYTF.

The chain links TRBV19 to TRBJ1-2; possibly TRBD1 for D (6 bases). The CDR3 contains 16 residues. The germline V gene encodes CDR1 LNHDA and CDR2 SQIVND (reference sequence). V was trimmed by 5 bases and J by 0 bases, leaving 16 bases between them. CDR3 amino acids: CASSFPQGGANYGYTF. Here the CDR3 DNA reads TGTGCCAGTAGTTTCCCCCAAGGGGGAGCTAACTATGGCTACACCTTC.

Only one count was recorded for this clone. The genes are TRBV29-1 and TRBJ1-2; 7 bases line up with TRBD1. Trimming took 6 bases from V and 7 from J; bases not matched to a gene: 14. Germline CDR1 is SQVTM and CDR2 is ANQGSEA. The CDR3 is 14 residues long. DNA of the CDR3: TGCAGCGTAGAGGGGACAGTCCAGGGCGGTGGCTACACCTTC. Its protein is CSVEGTVQGGGYTF. The full variable domain, with the rest looked up from reference TRBV29-1 and TRBJ1-2, is SAVISQKPSRDICQRGTSLTIQCQVDSQVTMMFWYRQQPGQSLTLIATANQGSEATYESGFVIDKFPISRPNLTFSTLTVSNMSPEDSSIYLCSVEGTVQGGGYTFGSGTRLTVV.

This chain links TRBV5-6 with TRBJ2-1; 11 bases align to TRBD2. Germline V gives CDR1 SGHDT, CDR2 YYEEEE. V shed 7 bases and J 10 bases; nucleotides not matched to a gene: 13. The length of the CDR3 is 15 residues. The CDR3 nucleotides are TGTGCCAGCGGACAGGGACTAGCGGTTTTACGGGAGCAGTTCTTC. It encodes CASGQGLAVLREQFF.

This rearrangement joins TRBV19 to TRBJ2-1, with 8 positions matching TRBD2. The CDR3 is made up of 14 amino acids. Germline assignment: CDR1 LNHDA and CDR2 SQIVND (reference sequence). In nucleotides, the CDR3 is TGTGCAGTGGTGGCGGGAGGCGGGTTGAATGAGCAGTTCTTC. Translated, it gives CAVVAGGGLNEQFF. The whole variable domain, remainder taken from reference TRBV19 and TRBJ2-1, is DGGITQSPKYLFRKEGQNVTLSCEQNLNHDAMYWYRQDPGQGLRLIYYSQIVNDFQKGDIAEGYSVSREKKESFPLTVTSAQKNPTAFYLCAVVAGGGLNEQFFGPGTRLTVL.

This chain links TRBV6-5 with TRBJ1-6; TRBD1 agrees at 9 bases. The CDR3 extends over 15 amino acids. The J segment lost 6 bases and the V segment lost 5 bases, leaving 5 bases of the junction unmatched. Germline V gives CDR1 MNHEY, CDR2 SVGAGI. CDR3 region: CASSIDRGINSPLHF. CDR3 sequence (DNA): TGTGCCAGCAGTATCGACAGGGGGATTAATTCACCCCTCCACTTT.

V usage is TRBV12-3 or TRBV12-4 and J usage is TRBJ2-2; D remains ambiguous. V lost 7 bases and J 7 bases, leaving 13 bases between the germline ends. The CDR3 loop spans 13 amino acids. The CDR3 sequence: CASIGLLHGELFF. The CDR3 region has the DNA TGTGCCAGCATCGGGTTACTGCACGGGGAGCTGTTTTTT.

This rearrangement joins TRBV9 to TRBJ2-1; 7 nucleotides line up with TRBD1. Germline CDR1 SGDLS, CDR2 YYNGEE. V was clipped by 3 bases and J by 12 bases; unmatched bases: 9. The CDR3 is 13 amino acids. The CDR3 nucleotides are TGTGCCAGCAGCGCAACAGGGGTTCGGTGGCAGTTCTTC. Encoded protein: CASSATGVRWQFF.

This clone was detected once. V gene TRBV5-1 combines with J gene TRBJ2-5; 7 bases match TRBD1. V dropped 2 bases and J dropped 5; count of bases not matched to a gene: 9. Germline CDR1 is SGHRS and CDR2 is YFSETQ. The CDR3 runs 15 residues. The CDR3 DNA sequence: TGCGCCAGCAGCTTACTGCCGGGACAGTCGGAGACCCAGTACTTC. It encodes CASSLLPGQSETQYF.

This sequence joins TRBV6-1 and TRBJ1-1; D not resolved. CDR1 and CDR2 from the germline V gene are MNHNS and SASEGT. CDR3 length: 13 amino acids. With 2 bases removed from V and 3 bases from J, the gap between germline ends came to 7 bases. The CDR3 protein is CASSEKGDTEAFF. DNA of the CDR3: TGTGCCAGCAGTGAAAAAGGAGACACTGAAGCTTTCTTT.

The CDR3 is CASRLTVGQEETQYF. As DNA, the CDR3 is TGCGCCAGCAGGTTGACAGTGGGACAGGAAGAGACCCAGTACTTC. This chain uses TRBV5-1 with TRBJ2-5; 8 nucleotides match TRBD1. The germline V gene encodes CDR1 SGHRS and CDR2 YFSETQ. CDR3 length: 15 residues. J was trimmed by 3 bases and V by 5 bases; bases with no gene match: 9.

The CDR3 here is CASSFGGTGTEAFF. CDR3 nucleotide sequence: TGTGCCAGCAGTTTCGGGGGAACCGGCACTGAAGCTTTCTTT. This sequence joins TRBV28 and TRBJ1-1; maybe TRBD1 (5 bases). Germline CDR1 and CDR2: MDHEN and SYDVKM. The CDR3 spans 14 residues. V lost 3 bases, J lost 4 bases, and 12 bases lay in between.

The rearrangement uses TRBV28 and TRBJ1-4; no reliable D call. The CDR3 has 15 residues. The V gene lost 5 bases and the J gene lost 1 base, with 11 bases spanning the gap. Germline CDR1 MDHEN, CDR2 SYDVKM. This chain's CDR3 is CASSGEWRTNEKLFF. The CDR3 DNA is TGTGCCAGCAGTGGGGAGTGGAGAACTAATGAAAAACTGTTTTTT.